Below, 15 T cell receptor beta chains from the same sample are listed, as sequenced in a study of OX40 agonist ivuxolimab in advanced cancers. TCRdb's copy holds only in-frame clones and misses some; the assay was immunoSEQ multiplex PCR. The profile covers tens of thousands of clones, with 75% to 90% appearing a single time and about 5.1% taken by the ten largest. This sample comprised CD4+ or CD8+ T cells sorted from blood, obtained in a trial of the OX40 agonist ivuxolimab. These receptors originate from an adult with an advanced solid tumor such as melanoma, head and neck, liver or kidney cancer.

The chain links TRBV2 to TRBJ2-7, with 10 bases identical to TRBD1. The V segment lost 7 bases and the J segment 2 bases; nucleotides outside the gene matches: 5. Germline V gene data show CDR1 as SNHLY and CDR2 as FYNNEI. CDR3 length: 14 residues. CDR3 loop: CASTGQGGTYEQYF. CDR3 DNA sequence: TGTGCCAGCACCGGACAGGGGGGGACCTACGAGCAGTACTTC.

The V and J genes are TRBV7-2 and TRBJ2-7, with 10 bases identical to TRBD1. Germline CDR1 is SGHTA and CDR2 is FQGNSA. CDR3 length: 14 amino acids. V was clipped by 1 base and J by 6 bases; unmatched bases: 3. The DNA of the CDR3 is TGTGCCAGCAGCTTAGGACAGGGGGCAGGCGAGCAGTACTTC. Protein product: CASSLGQGAGEQYF.

The CDR3 sequence is CASSPGGGTYEQYF. The CDR3 bases are TGTGCCAGCAGTCCCGGTGGGGGGACCTACGAGCAGTACTTC. This chain connects TRBV28 to TRBJ2-7, with D tentatively TRBD2 (6 bases). Germline-derived CDR1 and CDR2 are MDHEN and SYDVKM. Trimming took 5 bases from V and 2 from J, leaving 13 bases between them. CDR3 length: 14 residues. Together with reference TRBV28 and TRBJ2-7, the CDR3 gives the full variable domain: DVKVTQSSRYLVKRTGEKVFLECVQDMDHENMFWYRQDPGLGLRLIYFSYDVKMKEKGDIPEGYSVSREKKERFSLILESASTNQTSMYLCASSPGGGTYEQYFGPGTRLTVT.

This clone has more than one count but fewer than ten. V gene TRBV2 combines with J gene TRBJ1-5; a weak D match, TRBD1 (5 bases). The germline gives CDR1 SNHLY, CDR2 FYNNEI. Between the trimmed V and J ends, which lost 0 bases and 7 bases, there was a span of 13 bases. This CDR3 region has 15 residues. Here the CDR3 DNA reads TGTGCCAGCAGTGAAGCGCTATGGACAAAACAGCCCCAGCATTTT. Translating gives CASSEALWTKQPQHF. Full variable domain (missing parts from reference TRBV2 and TRBJ1-5): EPEVTQTPSHQVTQMGQEVILRCVPISNHLYFYWYRQILGQKVEFLVSFYNNEISEKSEIFDDQFSVERPDGSNFTLKIRSTKLEDSAMYFCASSEALWTKQPQHFGDGTRLSIL.

CDR3 region: CASSSAGGIETQYF. CDR3 nucleotide sequence: TGTGCCAGTAGTTCCGCAGGGGGCATCGAGACCCAGTACTTC. The chain joins TRBV19 to TRBJ2-5; 8 bases line up with TRBD1. The CDR3 runs 14 residues. Trimming took 5 bases from V and 5 from J; bases not matched to a gene: 7. Germline V gene sequence: CDR1 LNHDA, CDR2 SQIVND (reference sequence).

J is TRBJ1-1 and V is TRBV10-3; D is unresolved. Trimming shortened V by 10 bases and J by 4 bases, and 16 bases separated the two germline ends. The CDR3 totals 13 residues. In germline, CDR1 is ENHRY, CDR2 SYGVKD. The chain's CDR3 is CASSLNPGTEAFF. DNA of the CDR3: TGTGCCAGCAGCCTCAATCCGGGCACTGAAGCTTTCTTT.

This chain links TRBV5-6 with TRBJ1-1; D is ambiguous. This CDR3 is built from 15 residues. Trimming stripped 0 bases from V and 0 bases from J, with 9 bases between. CDR1 is SGHDT, CDR2 YYEEEE, per germline. In nucleotides, the CDR3 is TGTGCCAGCAGCTTGGGTCCAGAGTTGAACACTGAAGCTTTCTTT. It codes for CASSLGPELNTEAFF.

This sequence joins TRBV6-5 and TRBJ1-5, with 7 bases identical to TRBD1. This CDR3 is 15 amino acids long. With V trimmed by 4 bases and J by 5 bases, 8 bases remained unmatched. CDR1 and CDR2 (germline): MNHEY, SVGAGI. The DNA of the CDR3 is TGTGCCAGCAGTTCCACAACAGGGGTGGATCAGCCCCAGCATTTT. This gives the protein CASSSTTGVDQPQHF.

The chain links TRBV29-1 to TRBJ1-4; unclear D gene. The V gene lost 1 base and the J gene lost 6 bases, with 6 bases spanning the gap. The CDR3 extends over 12 amino acids. CDR1 is SQVTM and CDR2 is ANQGSEA in the germline V gene. The CDR3: CSVEGQDEKLFF. The DNA of the CDR3 is TGCAGCGTTGAAGGGCAGGATGAAAAACTGTTTTTT.

The chain combines TRBV4-2 with TRBJ1-5, with a tentative D call TRBD1 (5 bases). The V end was cut by 1 base, the J end by 4 bases, with 11 bases between. From germline, CDR1 is LGHNA and CDR2 YNFKEQ. The CDR3 loop spans 15 amino acids. CDR3 sequence reads: CASSQVQGHNQPQHF. CDR3 in DNA: TGTGCCAGCAGCCAAGTTCAGGGTCATAATCAGCCCCAGCATTTT.

V usage is TRBV2 and J usage is TRBJ2-7; 8 bases align to TRBD2. V lost 3 bases, J lost 3 bases, and 4 bases stayed unmatched. The CDR3 covers 14 residues. The germline V gene encodes CDR1 SNHLY and CDR2 FYNNEI. CDR3 nucleotide sequence: TGTGCCAGCAGTGATAGCCTAGCGGGCTACGAGCAGTACTTC. This gives the protein CASSDSLAGYEQYF.

This rearrangement joins TRBV5-1 to TRBJ2-3; 9 nucleotides align to TRBD2. The CDR3 has 16 amino acids. Germline lookup yields CDR1 SGHRS and CDR2 YFSETQ. J was trimmed by 5 bases and V by 4 bases; bases with no gene match: 11. The DNA of the CDR3 is TGCGCCAGCAGCCTGGTCGCGGGAGGGCCTCAAGATACGCAGTATTTT. Translated, it gives CASSLVAGGPQDTQYF.

CDR3 nucleotides: TGTGCCAGCAGGCCCACGGGGGGCCAAGAGACCCAGTACTTC. Translated, it gives CASRPTGGQETQYF. The V call is TRBV28, the J call TRBJ2-5, with 7 bases aligning to TRBD2. The junction had 5 bases not matched to a gene; V was cut back by 6 bases and J by 1 base. Looked up from germline, CDR1 is MDHEN and CDR2 is SYDVKM. The CDR3 has 14 residues.

This chain links TRBV4-1 with TRBJ2-2; D is possibly TRBD2 (5 bases). CDR1 and CDR2 (germline): MGHRA, YSYEKL. The CDR3 runs to 17 residues. Trimming took off 1 base at V and 3 bases at J, with 15 bases between the two ends. DNA for the CDR3: TGCGCCAGCAGCCAAGTCGGTTCGGGGAGCGACACCGGGGAGCTGTTTTTT. It translates to CASSQVGSGSDTGELFF.

The chain joins TRBV4-1 to TRBJ1-5; TRBD1 might be the D (5 bases). In germline, CDR1 is MGHRA, CDR2 YSYEKL. The CDR3 has 17 residues. V dropped 1 base and J dropped 0 bases, with 13 bases sitting between them. The CDR3 loop reads CASSQVGRTHSNQPQHF. DNA for the CDR3: TGCGCCAGCAGCCAAGTGGGCAGGACACATAGCAATCAGCCCCAGCATTTT.